The T cell receptor (beta chain) described here comes from a study of blood T cell repertoires in COVID-19. Overall study: Sources were T cells, B-cell-depleted T cells, or PBMCs; the material itself was cDNA or gDNA.

The V end was cut by 4 bases, the J end by 2 bases, with 16 bases between. In germline, CDR1 is SGHNT, CDR2 YYREEE (reference sequence). The CDR3 sequence is 17 residues long. In the authors' workflow: By means of reference gene primer amplification, nucleated cell counts were estimated. Measured with immunoSEQ multiplex PCR; TCRdb has only the in-frame clones, and not every one. That table gives V, J and clone size, and the DNA gave D and trimming. The sample includes about 230,000 clones, around 84% of them seen just once. The TCR comes from a man aged 35-49 years with acute or convalescent COVID-19. The rearrangement uses TRBV5-4 and TRBJ2-6; tentatively, D is TRBD2 (6 bases). Sequencing was done on a sample of peripheral blood. The CDR3 region has the DNA TGTGCCAGCAGCGCCGCGGGGCCGGGGGCTGGGGCCAACGTCCTGACTTTC. Encoded protein: CASSAAGPGAGANVLTF.